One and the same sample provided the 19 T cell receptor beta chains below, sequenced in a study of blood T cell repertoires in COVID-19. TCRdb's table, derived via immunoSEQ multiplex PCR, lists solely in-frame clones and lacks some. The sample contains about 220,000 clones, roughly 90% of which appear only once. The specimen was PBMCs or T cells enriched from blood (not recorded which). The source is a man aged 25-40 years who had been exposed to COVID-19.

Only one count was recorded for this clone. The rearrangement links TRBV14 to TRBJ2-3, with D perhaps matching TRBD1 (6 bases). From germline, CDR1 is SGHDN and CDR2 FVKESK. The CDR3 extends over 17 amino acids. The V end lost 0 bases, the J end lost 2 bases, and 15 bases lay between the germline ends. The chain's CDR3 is CASSQDKRTVITDTQYF. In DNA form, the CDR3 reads TGTGCCAGCAGCCAAGACAAACGGACAGTAATCACAGATACGCAGTATTTT.

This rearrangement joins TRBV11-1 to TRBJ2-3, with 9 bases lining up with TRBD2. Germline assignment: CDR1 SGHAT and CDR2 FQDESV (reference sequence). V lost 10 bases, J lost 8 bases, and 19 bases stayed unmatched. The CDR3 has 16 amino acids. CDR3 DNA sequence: TGTGCCATCGAGCGGCGAGCGGGGGGCTCAGGGGTTACGCAGTATTTT. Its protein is CAIERRAGGSGVTQYF.

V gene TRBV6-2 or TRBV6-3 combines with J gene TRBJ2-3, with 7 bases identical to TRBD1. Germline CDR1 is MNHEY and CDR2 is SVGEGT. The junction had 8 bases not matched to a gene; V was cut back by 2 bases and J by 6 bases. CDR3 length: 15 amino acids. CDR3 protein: CASSYDRELSDTQYF. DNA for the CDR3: TGTGCCAGCAGTTACGACAGGGAACTTTCCGATACGCAGTATTTT.

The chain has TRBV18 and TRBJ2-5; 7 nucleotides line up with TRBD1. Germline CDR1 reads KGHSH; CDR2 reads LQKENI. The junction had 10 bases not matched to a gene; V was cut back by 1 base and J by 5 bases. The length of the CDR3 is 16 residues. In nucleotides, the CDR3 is TGTGCCAGCTCACCACAATCACAGGGGATGCGGGAGACCCAGTACTTC. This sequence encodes CASSPQSQGMRETQYF.

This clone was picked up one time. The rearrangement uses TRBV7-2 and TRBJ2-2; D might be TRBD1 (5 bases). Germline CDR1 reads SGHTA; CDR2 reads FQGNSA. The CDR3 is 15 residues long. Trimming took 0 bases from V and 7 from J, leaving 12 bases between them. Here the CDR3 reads CASSLAVPGRGELFF. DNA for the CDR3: TGTGCCAGCAGCTTAGCGGTCCCAGGGCGCGGGGAGCTGTTTTTT.

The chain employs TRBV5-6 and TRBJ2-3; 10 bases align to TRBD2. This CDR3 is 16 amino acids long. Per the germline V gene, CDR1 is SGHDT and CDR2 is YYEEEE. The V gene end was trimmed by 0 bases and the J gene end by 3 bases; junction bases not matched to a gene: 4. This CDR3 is CASSLASGGATDTQYF. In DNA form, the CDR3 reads TGTGCCAGCAGCTTGGCCAGCGGGGGGGCGACAGATACGCAGTATTTT.

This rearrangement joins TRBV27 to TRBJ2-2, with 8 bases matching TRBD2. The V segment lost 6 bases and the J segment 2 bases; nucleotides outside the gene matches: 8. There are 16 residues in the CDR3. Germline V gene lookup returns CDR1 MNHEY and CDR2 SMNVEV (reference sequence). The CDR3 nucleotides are TGTGCCAGCAGCCCTTCGGGAGGGGGAAACACCGGGGAGCTGTTTTTT. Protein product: CASSPSGGGNTGELFF.

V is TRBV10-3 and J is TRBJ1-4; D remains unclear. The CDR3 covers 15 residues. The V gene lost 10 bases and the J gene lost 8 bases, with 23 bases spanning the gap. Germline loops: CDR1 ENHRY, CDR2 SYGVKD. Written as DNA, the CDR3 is TGTGCCACCCGAGACATGGCCATCGCGAACGAAAAACTGTTTTTT. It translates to CATRDMAIANEKLFF.

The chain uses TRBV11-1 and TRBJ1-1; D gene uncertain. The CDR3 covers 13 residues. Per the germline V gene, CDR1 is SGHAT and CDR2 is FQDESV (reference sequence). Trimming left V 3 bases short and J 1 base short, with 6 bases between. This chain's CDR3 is CASSFSKNTEAFF. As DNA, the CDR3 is TGTGCCAGCAGCTTTAGCAAGAACACTGAAGCTTTCTTT.

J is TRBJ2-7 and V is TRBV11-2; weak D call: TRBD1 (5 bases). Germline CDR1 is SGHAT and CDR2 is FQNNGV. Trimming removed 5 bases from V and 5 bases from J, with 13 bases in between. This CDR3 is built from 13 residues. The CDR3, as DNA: TGTGCCAGCAGCCAGGGTATTGGCCACGAGCAGTACTTC. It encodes CASSQGIGHEQYF.

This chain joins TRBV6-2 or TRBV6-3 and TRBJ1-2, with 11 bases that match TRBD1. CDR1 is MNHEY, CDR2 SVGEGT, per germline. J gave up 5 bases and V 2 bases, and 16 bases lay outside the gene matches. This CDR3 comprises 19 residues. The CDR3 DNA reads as TGTGCCAGCAGTTACCCGGACAGGGGGCCCCCGGGCGGCGAATATGGCTACACCTTC. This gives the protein CASSYPDRGPPGGEYGYTF.

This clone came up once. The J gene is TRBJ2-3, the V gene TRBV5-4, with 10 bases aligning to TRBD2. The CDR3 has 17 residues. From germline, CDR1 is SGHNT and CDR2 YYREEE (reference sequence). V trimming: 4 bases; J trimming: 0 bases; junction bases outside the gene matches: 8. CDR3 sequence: CASSPSGGGFSTDTQYF. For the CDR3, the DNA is TGTGCCAGCAGCCCCAGCGGGGGGGGGTTTAGCACAGATACGCAGTATTTT.

DNA of the CDR3: TGTGCCAGCAGCTCTTTGGGCGGGGGGGCCCTGTTGGAGACCCAGTACTTC. Residues: CASSSLGGGALLETQYF. The chain links TRBV7-9 to TRBJ2-5; 9 bases fit TRBD2. This CDR3 region has 17 residues. Germline CDR1 reads SEHNR; CDR2 reads FQNEAQ (reference sequence). The ends lost 4 bases at V and 5 bases at J; junction bases unmatched: 14.

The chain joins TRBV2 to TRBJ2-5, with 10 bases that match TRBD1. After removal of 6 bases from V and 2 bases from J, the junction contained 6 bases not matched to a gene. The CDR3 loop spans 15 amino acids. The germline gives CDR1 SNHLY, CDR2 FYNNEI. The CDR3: CASSLDRGKQETQYF. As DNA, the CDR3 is TGTGCCAGCAGCCTGGACAGGGGGAAGCAAGAGACCCAGTACTTC.

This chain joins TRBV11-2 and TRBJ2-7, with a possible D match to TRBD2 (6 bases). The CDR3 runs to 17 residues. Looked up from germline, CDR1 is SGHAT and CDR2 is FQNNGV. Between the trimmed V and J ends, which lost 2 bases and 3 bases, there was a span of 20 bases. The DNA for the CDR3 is TGTGCCAGCAGCTTAAATCTGGCGGGGCAGGGTGGCTACGAGCAGTACTTC. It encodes CASSLNLAGQGGYEQYF.

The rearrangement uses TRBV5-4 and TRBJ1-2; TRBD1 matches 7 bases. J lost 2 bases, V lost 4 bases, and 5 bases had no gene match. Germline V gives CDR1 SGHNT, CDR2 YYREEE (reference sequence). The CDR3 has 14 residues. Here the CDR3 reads CASSPEGQNYGYTF. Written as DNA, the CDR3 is TGTGCCAGCAGCCCGGAGGGACAGAACTATGGCTACACCTTC. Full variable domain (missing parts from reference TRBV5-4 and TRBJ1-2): ETGVTQSPTHLIKTRGQQVTLRCSSQSGHNTVSWYQQALGQGPQFIFQYYREEENGRGNFPPRFSGLQFPNYSSELNVNALELDDSALYLCASSPEGQNYGYTFGSGTRLTVV.

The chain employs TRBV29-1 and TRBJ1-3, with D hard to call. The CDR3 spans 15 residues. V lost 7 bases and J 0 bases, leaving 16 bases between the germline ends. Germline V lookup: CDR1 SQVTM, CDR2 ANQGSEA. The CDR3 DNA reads TGCAGCGCCGGAGGCCTCACGAGCTCTGGAAACACCATATATTTT. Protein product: CSAGGLTSSGNTIYF.

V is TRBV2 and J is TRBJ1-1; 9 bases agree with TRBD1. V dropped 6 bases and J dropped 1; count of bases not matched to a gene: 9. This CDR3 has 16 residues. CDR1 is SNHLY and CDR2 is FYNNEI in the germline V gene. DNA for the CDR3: TGTGCCAGCAGCGGGGACAGGGTAACTGGGAACACTGAAGCTTTCTTT. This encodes CASSGDRVTGNTEAFF.

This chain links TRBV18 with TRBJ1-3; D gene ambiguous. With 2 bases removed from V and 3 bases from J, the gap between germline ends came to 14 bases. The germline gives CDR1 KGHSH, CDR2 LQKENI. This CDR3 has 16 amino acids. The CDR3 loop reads CASSPDSSGSGNTIYF. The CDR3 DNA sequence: TGTGCCAGCTCACCAGATTCATCCGGGAGTGGAAACACCATATATTTT.